The text below deals with one TCR beta chain. This clone appeared once. It lacks a known antigen. Per-base quality was not reported, and no clone a single base away is much larger than it. These data are taken from a study of shared clonotypes between healthy human individuals (dated by TCRdb to the early 2020s). Regarding the study in general: A couple of women and a few men aged 18 to 49 years were included in the cohort. For each donor, CD4 naive and CD4 memory were each given three plates, CD8 naive was given two plates, and CD8 memory was given one plate. Blood TCR repertoires of five healthy adults were deeply sequenced to estimate repertoire size and the extent of clonotype sharing between individuals. To increase sequencing depth and limit assay-specific biases, TCR repertoire library preparation and sequencing were carried out by different laboratories using diverse techniques. Leukapheresis yielded between about 0.9 and 9 billion PBMCs per donor. Broad study findings and their caveats: Higher generation probabilities were observed for clonotypes shared by all four sorted-subset donors than for non-shared clonotypes. Only blood was sampled, and tissue TCR repertoires likely differ from those in blood. Even with the large sequencing depth, rarefaction of the sorted-subset datasets indicated that sequencing was incomplete. Sharing across a handful of donors was observed for roughly 5% of naive CD4, less than 4% of naive CD8, roughly 2.4% of memory CD4, and around 0.4% of memory CD8 clonotypes. Pairwise subsampling indicated that sequencing depth was expected to affect the degree of clonotype sharing among donors. Because the study included only a small number of donors, the genetic and exposure-history diversity represented was limited. Larger estimated clonotype richness was generally found for naive subsets than for memory subsets.

TCR CDR3 regions were amplified from genomic DNA by multiplex PCR using the deep immunoSEQ assay. For each cell subset, the extracted genomic DNA was distributed evenly across all wells of several immunoSEQ 96-well plates, and each plate served as one replicate. For sorted subsets, about 220 ng of genomic DNA, equivalent to 30,000 or so T cell genomes, went into each replicate PCR. Purified libraries were measured with a Qubit 3.0 fluorometer, size-checked on a Bioanalyzer 2100, and measured again with the KAPA Library Quantification kit. Every immunoSEQ 96-well plate was sequenced on a separate single-read 150-cycle Illumina NextSeq 550 flow cell. Regarding the original processing steps: Because the immunoSEQ output included only junctional sequences and no quality scores, the filtering could not be the same as the filtering used for full-length reads. Sequences were annotated with PyIR, a Python wrapper for IgBLAST v1.9, and V/J genes and CDR3 were assigned using IMGT germline references. Any read was removed if the V/J assignment was weak (E-value above 1e-6), the CDR3 was missing, or the read contained stop codons, out-of-frame junctions, or ambiguous translated residues. A V3J clonotype was defined by an identical inferred V gene, J gene, and CDR3 amino acid sequence. Percentage overlap between repertoires was calculated by dividing the number of shared unique clonotypes by the size of the smaller repertoire. RTK rarefaction, the Chao1 estimator, and Recon v2.1 estimates of unobserved clonotypes were used to assess repertoire richness. For all TCRbeta clonotypes obtained by the gDNA method from several donors, generation probabilities were computed with OLGA. The table was pulled from immuneACCESS by TCRdb, which kept in-frame rearrangements only. Such tables lose some clones; where checked, under half of the loss comes from unresolved V genes, and the rest has no known cause. The DNA gave D and trimming, while V, J and clone size come from that table. This sample holds approximately 2.3 million clones; over 90% were observed only once. Together, the top ten hold 0.39% of the sample.

The donors were healthy, HIV-negative adults with no recently reported acute infections or vaccinations. Every donor was a Caucasian adult living in Nashville, Tennessee, USA. CD4+ T cells were enriched by magnetic negative selection, after which naive cells were positively selected on CD45RA and the negative fraction was taken as the memory subset. After blood collection by leukapheresis, PBMCs were isolated using Ficoll-Histopaque density gradient centrifugation and then cryopreserved in the vapor phase of liquid nitrogen. Analytical flow cytometry was used to check the purity and quantity of each magnetically sorted T cell population. Each sorted fraction had its genomic DNA isolated and then quantified by UV absorbance on a Nanodrop 2000c. The CDR3 holds 13 amino acids from the cysteine to the phenylalanine. Only CDR3 DNA remains: 39 bases, in frame from the first base. V loses 4 bases at its end and J loses 8 bases; junction bases beyond the gene matches: 5. The germline V gene provides CDR1 LGHNA and CDR2 YSLEER.

Sequencing input: naive CD4+ T cells from PBMCs. The sample's cell subset or site label, decoded: CD45RA+ positively selected. The sequence was collected from a young man in good health. Some clones in this sample may be carry-over from other donors' samples. The V gene is TRBV4-3 and the J gene is TRBJ1-2; TRBD1 agrees with 9 junctional bases. The nucleotide sequence reads as follows: TGCGCCAGCAGCCGAACAGGGGGCGCGGGCTACACCTTC. This encodes CASSRTGGAGYTF.